The 24 T cell receptor beta chains below were found in one sample sequenced in a study of cytomegalovirus exposure and HLA in healthy donors. PCR amplification relied on 60 Vbeta primers (plus 13 Jbeta primers). Using immunoSEQ multiplex PCR, the repertoire was profiled, and TCRdb retains in-frame clones only, with some absent. The data contain more than 95,000 clones, 65% to 85% of them singletons. The source material was PBMCs. The receptors stem from a man younger than 35 in good health and CMV-seropositive.

This clone was seen more than once but under ten times. This chain joins TRBV9 and TRBJ1-3, with D tentatively TRBD1 (6 bases). V was clipped by 4 bases and J by 1 base, with 6 bases between them. The CDR3 totals 13 residues. CDR1 and CDR2 from the germline V gene are SGDLS and YYNGEE. This chain's CDR3 is CASSRGSGNTIYF. The CDR3 bases are TGTGCCAGCAGCAGGGGGTCTGGAAACACCATATATTTT.

The rearrangement uses TRBV5-1 and TRBJ2-7; D may be TRBD1 (5 bases). The CDR3 loop spans 14 amino acids. Germline assignment: CDR1 SGHRS and CDR2 YFSETQ. V lost 4 bases to trimming and J lost 5 bases, with 16 bases between them. The CDR3 DNA follows: TGCGCCAGCAGCGGGGAACTCACAGGTCACGAGCAGTACTTC. It codes for CASSGELTGHEQYF.

The rearrangement joins TRBV9 to TRBJ1-5, with a possible D match to TRBD1 (6 bases). CDR1 is SGDLS and CDR2 is YYNGEE in the germline V gene. V lost 0 bases and J lost 4, with 8 bases in between. There are 14 residues in the CDR3. The CDR3 DNA follows: TGTGCCAGCAGCGTAGGACAGGCTAATCAGCCCCAGCATTTT. This translates into CASSVGQANQPQHF.

This sequence joins TRBV5-6 and TRBJ1-5; no definite D call. The ends were cut back, 2 bases at V and 3 bases at J, with 12 bases in the middle. The CDR3 extends over 15 amino acids. CDR1 and CDR2 (germline): SGHDT, YYEEEE. For the CDR3, the DNA is TGTGCCAGCAGCTTAGGTGGCGGACTCAATCAGCCCCAGCATTTT. It is translated as CASSLGGGLNQPQHF.

In its sample, this clone was seen once. V usage is TRBV7-2 and J usage is TRBJ1-5, with a weak D call TRBD1 (6 bases). The CDR3 runs 15 residues. Trimming took 5 bases from V and 6 from J, leaving 17 bases between them. Germline V gives CDR1 SGHTA, CDR2 FQGNSA. In DNA, the CDR3 is TGTGCCAGCAGCGCGAGTAGGGGGGGACGTCAGCCCCAGCATTTT. The encoded protein is CASSASRGGRQPQHF.

The chain employs TRBV5-6 and TRBJ2-1; no firm D call. This CDR3 has 13 residues. Trimming pared 2 bases from V and 6 bases from J, leaving 9 bases between. Looked up from germline, CDR1 is SGHDT and CDR2 is YYEEEE. CDR3 loop: CASSFGSTNEQFF. The DNA for the CDR3 is TGTGCCAGCAGCTTCGGGTCCACCAATGAGCAGTTCTTC. Variable domain in full (rest from reference TRBV5-6 and TRBJ2-1): DAGVTQSPTHLIKTRGQQVTLRCSPKSGHDTVSWYQQALGQGPQFIFQYYEEEERQRGNFPDRFSGHQFPNYSSELNVNALLLGDSALYLCASSFGSTNEQFFGPGTRLTVL.

The chain joins TRBV7-2 to TRBJ2-7; D is perhaps TRBD1 (7 bases). V lost 2 bases, J lost 1 base, and 15 bases lay in between. This CDR3 contains 16 residues. Germline V gives CDR1 SGHTA, CDR2 FQGNSA. The CDR3 loop is CASSLQGGLESYEQYF. CDR3 DNA sequence: TGTGCCAGCAGCTTACAGGGGGGCCTTGAGTCCTACGAGCAGTACTTC.

V gene TRBV27 combines with J gene TRBJ2-5; D remains ambiguous. The CDR3 spans 13 residues. Per germline, CDR1 MNHEY and CDR2 SMNVEV (reference sequence). The ends were cut back, 3 bases at V and 2 bases at J, with 7 bases in the middle. The CDR3 DNA sequence: TGTGCCAGCAGTTTCGCCGGGCAAGAGACCCAGTACTTC. As protein: CASSFAGQETQYF.

This chain joins TRBV18 and TRBJ1-2; no clear D. Germline V gene sequence: CDR1 KGHSH, CDR2 LQKENI. The CDR3 contains 15 residues. Deletions cut 5 bases from V and 2 bases from J, with 15 bases between. As DNA, the CDR3 is TGTGCCAGCTCAATCGAACCCCAGACAAACTATGGCTACACCTTC. Its translation: CASSIEPQTNYGYTF.

The rearrangement uses TRBV6-1 and TRBJ2-5, with TRBD1 identical over 7 bases. This CDR3 is 15 amino acids long. Germline V gives CDR1 MNHNS, CDR2 SASEGT. The trim removed 5 bases at V and 1 base at J, leaving 7 bases unmatched. CDR3: CASSRQGGVQETQYF. The CDR3 DNA reads TGTGCCAGCAGTAGACAGGGTGGTGTCCAAGAGACCCAGTACTTC.

This chain uses TRBV5-1 with TRBJ2-3, with 11 bases identical to TRBD2. Trimming took 6 bases from V and 5 from J; bases not matched to a gene: 11. This CDR3 has 16 amino acids. From germline, CDR1 is SGHRS and CDR2 YFSETQ. The CDR3 region has the DNA TGCGCCAGCAAGGTCCTAGCGGGAGGTGATGGAGATACGCAGTATTTT. It yields the protein CASKVLAGGDGDTQYF.

This chain uses TRBV23-1 with TRBJ2-4; 7 nucleotides line up with TRBD2. TRBV23-1 is an ORF for which the function is uncertain. The V and J ends lost 7 bases and 5 bases, in that order; junction bases with no gene match: 14. This CDR3 is 16 amino acids long. In DNA, the CDR3 is TGCGCCAGCATATCCCCGGGGGGAGGTCAGGAAAACATTCAGTACTTC. Its protein product is CASISPGGGQENIQYF.

The chain is built from TRBV7-2 and TRBJ1-2; D may be TRBD1 (6 bases). Trimming stripped 5 bases from V and 2 bases from J, with 9 bases between. This CDR3 is built from 13 residues. Germline CDR1 reads SGHTA; CDR2 reads FQGNSA. This CDR3 is CASSQGQNYGYTF. In DNA form, the CDR3 reads TGTGCCAGCAGCCAAGGACAGAACTATGGCTACACCTTC.

This clone was seen once. CDR3 protein: CASSPHAGGYNEQFF. The DNA of the CDR3 is TGTGCCAGCAGCCCCCACGCGGGGGGGTACAATGAGCAGTTCTTC. The rearrangement joins TRBV11-2 to TRBJ2-1; TRBD2 matches 9 bases. From germline, CDR1 is SGHAT and CDR2 FQNNGV. There are 15 residues in the CDR3. The J segment lost 4 bases and the V segment lost 5 bases, leaving 6 bases of the junction unmatched.

J is TRBJ1-5 and V is TRBV7-2; D gene uncertain. CDR3 length equals 14 residues. The V gene lost 7 bases and the J gene lost 4 bases, with 14 bases spanning the gap. Germline CDR1 is SGHTA and CDR2 is FQGNSA. The CDR3 DNA reads as TGTGCCAGCAACGAGGGAAGATGGAATCAGCCCCAGCATTTT. Its protein is CASNEGRWNQPQHF.

V is TRBV9 and J is TRBJ2-5; D perhaps matches TRBD1 (5 bases). The ends were cut back, 5 bases at V and 0 bases at J, with 8 bases in the middle. This CDR3 is 13 amino acids long. Germline CDR1 SGDLS, CDR2 YYNGEE. The CDR3, as DNA: TGTGCCAGCAGGGACAAGTACCAAGAGACCCAGTACTTC. This sequence encodes CASRDKYQETQYF.

This chain joins TRBV6-5 and TRBJ2-3; D remains unclear. Trimming pared 3 bases from V and 6 bases from J, leaving 13 bases between. This CDR3 is built from 14 residues. From germline, CDR1 is MNHEY and CDR2 SVGAGI. CDR3 in amino acids: CASSYRVVTDTQYF. The CDR3 coding sequence is TGTGCCAGCAGTTATCGGGTAGTAACTGATACGCAGTATTTT.

The chain has TRBV30 and TRBJ2-7, with 7 bases lining up with TRBD2. The CDR3 loop spans 15 amino acids. Germline lookup yields CDR1 GTSNPN and CDR2 SVGIG (reference sequence). Unmatched junction bases numbered 7, after V lost 2 bases and J lost 0 bases. CDR3 sequence (DNA): TGTGCCTGGAGTTCTCAGCGGGGCCACTCCTACGAGCAGTACTTC. Its translation is CAWSSQRGHSYEQYF.

This chain links TRBV19 with TRBJ2-7, with D possibly matching TRBD1 (5 bases). The CDR3 runs to 16 residues. Trimming took 2 bases from V and 4 from J, leaving 18 bases between them. Per the germline V gene, CDR1 is LNHDA and CDR2 is SQIVND (reference sequence). Here the CDR3 DNA reads TGTGCCAGTAGTATAAGTCACTCTGGCAGGGATTACGAGCAGTACTTC. Amino acids: CASSISHSGRDYEQYF.

This chain connects TRBV9 to TRBJ2-3; D is possibly TRBD2 (6 bases). CDR3 size: 13 residues. Between the trimmed V and J ends, which lost 0 bases and 8 bases, there was a span of 10 bases. Germline V gives CDR1 SGDLS, CDR2 YYNGEE. CDR3: CASSVETRGTQYF. The CDR3, as DNA: TGTGCCAGCAGCGTAGAGACTAGGGGTACGCAGTATTTT.

J is TRBJ2-7 and V is TRBV5-6; D possibly corresponds to TRBD1 (5 bases). The CDR3 is 14 residues long. Trimming pared 0 bases from V and 2 bases from J, leaving 9 bases between. Per the germline V gene, CDR1 is SGHDT and CDR2 is YYEEEE. This CDR3 reads CASSLVDRTYEQYF. The CDR3 coding sequence is TGTGCCAGCAGCTTGGTCGACAGAACCTACGAGCAGTACTTC.

The genes are TRBV27 and TRBJ2-3, with TRBD2 matching over 12 bases. Germline V gene sequence: CDR1 MNHEY, CDR2 SMNVEV (reference sequence). V lost 5 bases to trimming and J lost 6 bases; unmatched junction nucleotides: 3. There are 14 residues in the CDR3. CDR3 coding DNA: TGTGCCAGCAGTCGACTAGCGGGGGCCGATACGCAGTATTTT. Translation: CASSRLAGADTQYF.

Worth noting for this clone: The junction departs from the called germline gene at one end, perhaps through a read error. The rearrangement links TRBV6-4 to TRBJ1-5; 7 positions match TRBD1. The CDR3 runs 17 residues. Germline CDR1 reads MRHNA; CDR2 reads SNTAGT. DNA of the CDR3: TGTGCCAGCAGTGGCAGGGGGACGGTCCTTGGCAATCAGCCCCGGCATTTT. It yields the protein CASSGRGTVLGNQPRHF.

The J gene is TRBJ2-4, the V gene TRBV4-3; TRBD2 matches at 8 bases. This CDR3 is built from 16 residues. The trim removed 0 bases at V and 4 bases at J, leaving 5 bases unmatched. Germline V gene data show CDR1 as LGHNA and CDR2 as YSLEER. The CDR3 region is CASSQEDSGVKNIQYF. CDR3 coding DNA: TGCGCCAGCAGCCAAGAGGATAGCGGGGTGAAAAACATTCAGTACTTC.